The rows below give T cell receptor beta chains drawn from one sample of a study of control samples from healthy donors and cancer patients. Libraries were prepared by immunoSEQ multiplex PCR; TCRdb keeps only in-frame clonotypes and omits some of them. The data show some 99,000 clones, about nine tenths seen once. Sequences were obtained from blood. These receptors were taken from a human donor in good health. The donor label of this sample is uncertain. Both conserved end residues are part of each CDR3. The D gene is left open where the match is weak. Expanded clones are given a class, and other clones once, few, many or no size at all.

-	TRBD1	TRBV6-2/TRBV6-3	TRBJ2-1	TGTGCCAGCAGTTACGCCGACAGGGGGCTTCACAATGAGCAGTTCTTC	CASSYADRGLHNEQFF
-	-	TRBV5-6	TRBJ2-2	TGTGCCAGCAGCCCTATAGGGGGGCGCGGCACCGGGGAGCTGTTTTTT	CASSPIGGRGTGELFF
-	TRBD1	TRBV6-6	TRBJ1-1	TGTGCCAGCAGTTTCGACAGGGGCCCTGAAGCTTTCTTT	CASSFDRGPEAFF
once	TRBD1	TRBV28	TRBJ2-1	TGTGCCAGCACCGAGACAGGGGCTTCTTACAATGAGCAGTTCTTC	CASTETGASYNEQFF
-	TRBD1	TRBV28	TRBJ2-4	TGTGCCAGCAGTGCGCCGGGACAGGGAGGGAACATTCAGTACTTC	CASSAPGQGGNIQYF
-	-	TRBV10-2	TRBJ1-3	TGCGCCAGCAGAGAGGCCCCTTACTCTGGAAACACCATATATTTT	CASREAPYSGNTIYF
-	-	TRBV10-3	TRBJ2-2	TGTGCCATCAAAACCGACAGTCCCACCGGGGAGCTGTTTTTT	CAIKTDSPTGELFF
-	TRBD1	TRBV7-8	TRBJ1-1	TGTGCCAGCTTGGACAGGGCGTCTGAAGCTTTCTTT	CASLDRASEAFF
few	TRBD2	TRBV24-1	TRBJ2-3	TGTGCCACCAGTGATAGTGGCCTAGCGGGGGGGCTTCGCTCCACAGATACGCAGTATTTT	CATSDSGLAGGLRSTDTQYF
once	-	TRBV19	TRBJ1-3	TGTGCCAGTAGTATCTCGCAAGTCTCTGGAAACACCATATATTTT	CASSISQVSGNTIYF
once	TRBD1	TRBV6-5	TRBJ2-3	TGTGCCAGCAGTTACTCGAGACAGGGCGGCACAGATACGCAGTATTTT	CASSYSRQGGTDTQYF
-	-	TRBV11-2	TRBJ2-7	TGTGCCAGCAGCGTTAACAGCGGAAGCTCCTACGAGCAGTACTTC	CASSVNSGSSYEQYF
-	-	TRBV18	TRBJ1-1	TGTGCCAGCTCACCTATGAAAGGGTCCTCCACTGAAGCTTTCTTT	CASSPMKGSSTEAFF
-	TRBD1	TRBV10-2	TRBJ1-1	TGCGCCAGCAGCCCCGGACAGGGGAACACTGAAGCTTTCTTT	CASSPGQGNTEAFF
-	TRBD1	TRBV9	TRBJ1-1	TGTGCCAGCAGCCCAAAGGGACAGCGCCATTTAAGTGGGAACACTGAAGCTTTCTTT	CASSPKGQRHLSGNTEAFF
-	TRBD1	TRBV24-1	TRBJ1-4	TGTGCCACCAGTACGGCGGGGGAGGGGGCTGGTGAAAAACTGTTTTTT	CATSTAGEGAGEKLFF
-	-	TRBV7-9	TRBJ1-2	TGTGCCAGCAGCTTAGGCAATAAGGGCTACACCTTC	CASSLGNKGYTF
-	-	TRBV2	TRBJ1-3	TGTGCCAGCAGTAAGGGGCAGACCATCTCTGGAAACACCATATATTTT	CASSKGQTISGNTIYF
-	-	TRBV6-2/TRBV6-3	TRBJ1-2	TGTGCCAGCAGTTACCATAACTATGGCTACACCTTC	CASSYHNYGYTF
-	TRBD2	TRBV5-1	TRBJ2-5	TGCGCCAGCCACTGGGGCGGGGGGAATCAAGAGACCCAGTACTTC	CASHWGGGNQETQYF
-	TRBD1	TRBV28	TRBJ1-1	TGTGCCAGCAGTAGGGCGGGACAGGGGACGAACACTGAAGCTTTCTTT	CASSRAGQGTNTEAFF
-	-	TRBV6-5	TRBJ2-1	TGTGCCAGCAGTCTATCGCAGGGAGGTTACAATGAGCAGTTCTTC	CASSLSQGGYNEQFF
-	-	TRBV30	TRBJ1-3	TGTGCCTGGAAGGGGCTCGGAAACACCATATATTTT	CAWKGLGNTIYF
-	TRBD1	TRBV27	TRBJ2-1	TGTGCCAGCAGACGACAGGGTATGTACAATGAGCAGTTCTTC	CASRRQGMYNEQFF
-	-	TRBV27	TRBJ1-5	TGTGCCAGCAGTTTCAGGGAGGGGAATCAGCCCCAGCATTTT	CASSFREGNQPQHF